The T cell receptor (beta chain) under discussion was sequenced for a study of identical twins. TCRdb redid the calling of the 5' RACE reads with MiXCR, one entry per CDR3 protein. This sample yields about 100,000 distinct CDR3 sequences, of which around 5.5% are seen a single time; about an eighth belongs to the top ten. The germline V gene has CDR1 SGHAT and CDR2 FQNNGV. The CDR3 runs 19 residues. The V end lost 1 base, the J end lost 1 base, and 19 bases lay between the germline ends. In regard to this clonotype: Its antigen remains unidentified.

The donor group consisted entirely of healthy Caucasians. Study results and limitations: Abundant cord blood beta clonotypes carried fewer insertions; memory repertoires showed none. Models came in too low on out-of-frame TCR alpha sharing in monozygotic twins.

The chain is built from TRBV11-2 and TRBJ2-2, with TRBD1 as a possible D gene (5 bases). The receptor was isolated from a woman aged 50 to 60 in good health. Sequenced material: memory T cells sorted from blood. Here the CDR3 DNA reads TGTGCCAGCAGCTTAGTTATTTTTGGTGGGCAGGGGAACACCGGGGAGCTGTTTTTT. This gives the protein CASSLVIFGGQGNTGELFF.